The subject of this entry is one T cell receptor (beta chain). Preparing the TCRbeta library involved the use of unique molecular identifiers. From the PCR reads, TCRdb called clonotypes with MiXCR, one entry per CDR3 protein. In the table there are hundreds of thousands of distinct CDR3 sequences, about an eighth of which are singletons. These data come from a study of T-cell reconstitution after alpha-beta-depleted transplantation in children. V lost 2 bases to trimming and J lost 11 bases, with 9 bases between them. This CDR3 region has 11 residues. In germline, CDR1 is SGHVS, CDR2 FQNEAQ. The TCR comes from a male patient younger than 18 who had a stem cell transplant for acute myeloid leukemia, so the T cells may come from the graft donor. The starting material was PBMCs, mostly from graft donor cells, obtained 360 days after TCRalphabeta/CD19-depleted stem cell transplant. V is TRBV7-8 and J is TRBJ1-1; D gene ambiguous. CDR3 DNA: TGTGCCAGCAGCTTAACCTCTGGGGCTTTCTTT. It yields the protein CASSLTSGAFF.